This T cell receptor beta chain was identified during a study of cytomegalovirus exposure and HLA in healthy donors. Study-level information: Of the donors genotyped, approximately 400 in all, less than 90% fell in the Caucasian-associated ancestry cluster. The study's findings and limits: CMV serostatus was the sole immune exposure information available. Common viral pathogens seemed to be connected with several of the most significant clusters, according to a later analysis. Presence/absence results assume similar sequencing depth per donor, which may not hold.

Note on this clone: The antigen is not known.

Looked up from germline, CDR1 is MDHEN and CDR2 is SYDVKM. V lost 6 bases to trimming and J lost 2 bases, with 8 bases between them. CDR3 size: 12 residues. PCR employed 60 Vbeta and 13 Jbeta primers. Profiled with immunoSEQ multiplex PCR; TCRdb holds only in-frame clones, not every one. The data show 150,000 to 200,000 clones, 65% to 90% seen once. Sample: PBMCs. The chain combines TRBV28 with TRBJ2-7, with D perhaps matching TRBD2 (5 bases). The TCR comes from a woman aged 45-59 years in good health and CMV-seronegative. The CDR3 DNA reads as TGTGCCAGCAGAGGGAGTACCTACGAGCAGTACTTC. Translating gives CASRGSTYEQYF.